The source of this T cell receptor beta chain is a study of OX40 agonist ivuxolimab in advanced cancers. As for the study in general: Ivuxolimab, which patients received intravenously every 2 weeks, was dosed at 0.01 to 10 mg/kg. Study-wide results and limits: Partial responders at 0.1-3.0 mg/kg showed near-lowest clonal expansion. Dosing at 0.1 to 3.0 mg/kg was accompanied by clonal expansion of CD4+ and CD8+ blood T cells by week 6.

On this clone: The antigen is unknown.

Profiled with immunoSEQ multiplex PCR; TCRdb holds only in-frame clones, not every one. The sample shows around 40,000 clones, around 92% of them seen only once. V trimming: 6 bases; J trimming: 0 bases; junction bases outside the gene matches: 8. The CDR3 length is 14 residues. Germline CDR1 and CDR2: SQVTM and ANQGSEA. This clonotype was obtained from an adult with an advanced solid tumor such as melanoma, head and neck, liver or kidney cancer. Sequenced here: CD4+ or CD8+ T cells sorted from blood, sampled in a trial of the OX40 agonist ivuxolimab. V is TRBV29-1 and J is TRBJ2-7, with 7 bases lining up with TRBD1. As DNA, the CDR3 is TGCAGCGTCAAGAACAGGGGCCCCTCCTACGAGCAGTACTTC. It specifies CSVKNRGPSYEQYF.